This T cell receptor (delta chain) was sequenced during a study of gamma delta lymphoproliferative disorders and STAT genes. Study in general: The EuroClonality-NGS protocol was used to prepare delta libraries.

PBMCs from patients and controls supplied the genomic DNA for sequencing. TCRdb re-called the multiplex PCR reads using CATT. This table has 1,200 or so delta-chain clones, 1.5% to 1.9% appearing once. Notes on this clone: The protein given by TCRdb reflects a much larger clone and differs at residue 5 from this DNA's translation, likely from a read error; the protein shown is the DNA's translation.

Sequenced sample: blood. The receptor was isolated from a human donor in good health.

The CDR3 loop is CALGAVLLLGDTRTDKLIF. The CDR3 bases are TGTGCTCTTGGGGCCGTCCTTCTTTTGGGGGATACGCGGACCGATAAACTCATCTTT. The chain joins TRDV1 to TRDJ1, with 11 bases aligning to TRDD3. The CDR3 spans 19 residues. V was pared by 4 bases and J by 2 bases, with 15 bases of the junction left unmatched. Looked up from germline, CDR1 is TSWWSYY and CDR2 is QGS.